What follows are 27 T cell receptor beta chains derived from one specimen sequenced in a study of brain T cells in children with intractable seizures. The assay was immunoSEQ multiplex PCR, and TCRdb's table has in-frame clones only and misses some. The data hold about 340,000 clones, with approximately 93% observed a single time. Time point described: blood from clinic visit 5 months post-surgery; TSC patient then seizure free. The source was peripheral blood, collected less than 6 months after surgery. Receptors originate from a boy younger than two with tuberous sclerosis and intractable seizures.

The rearrangement uses TRBV6-6 and TRBJ1-6, with TRBD1 as a possible D gene (5 bases). V shed 5 bases and J shed 6 bases, with 23 bases lying between them. This CDR3 is built from 18 residues. CDR1 MNHNY and CDR2 SVGAGI come from the germline V gene (reference sequence). The CDR3, as DNA: TGTGCCAGCAGTCCATTGGGACGGAGAGCTAGGGGTAATTCACCCCTCCACTTT. Protein product: CASSPLGRRARGNSPLHF.

The chain joins TRBV7-6 to TRBJ1-2; no firm D call. V shed 1 base and J shed 0 bases, with 3 bases lying between them. CDR3 length: 13 amino acids. Germline CDR1 reads SGHVS; CDR2 reads FNYEAQ. This CDR3 reads CASSLETNYGYTF. CDR3 DNA sequence: TGTGCCAGCAGCTTAGAAACTAACTATGGCTACACCTTC.

The gene calls are TRBV5-5 and TRBJ2-4; a possible D gene is TRBD1 (6 bases). Per germline, CDR1 SGHKS and CDR2 YYEKEE (reference sequence). This CDR3 is 13 amino acids long. V lost 0 bases and J 9 bases, leaving 10 bases between the germline ends. In DNA form, the CDR3 reads TGTGCCAGCAGCTTGGACAGGGAGAGCATTCAGTACTTC. Translation gives CASSLDRESIQYF.

This chain joins TRBV24-1 and TRBJ2-4, with D tentatively TRBD2 (5 bases). V was shortened by 9 bases and J by 1 base, with 9 bases between the two germline ends. Germline V CDR1 and CDR2: KGHDR, SFDVKD. This CDR3 has 13 residues. The CDR3 sequence: CATPQRAKNIQYF. As DNA, the CDR3 is TGTGCCACCCCACAGCGGGCCAAAAACATTCAGTACTTC.

The chain joins TRBV5-4 to TRBJ1-1; 7 nucleotides line up with TRBD1. Looked up from germline, CDR1 is SGHNT and CDR2 is YYREEE (reference sequence). The CDR3 sequence is 15 residues long. V lost 3 bases and J lost 0; bases outside the gene matches: 5. As DNA, the CDR3 is TGTGCCAGCAGCTCGACAGGGAAGATGAACACTGAAGCTTTCTTT. Its translation is CASSSTGKMNTEAFF.

The J gene is TRBJ2-7, the V gene TRBV13; TRBD1 matches 9 bases. The germline V gene encodes CDR1 PRHDT and CDR2 FYEKMQ (reference sequence). The CDR3 consists of 14 residues. After removal of 3 bases from V and 3 bases from J, the junction contained 3 bases not matched to a gene. The CDR3 DNA follows: TGTGCCAGCAGCTTCGGGGACAGGGACTACGAGCAGTACTTC. Translated: CASSFGDRDYEQYF. The complete variable domain, with remaining parts taken from reference TRBV13 and TRBJ2-7, reads AAGVIQSPRHLIKEKRETATLKCYPIPRHDTVYWYQQGPGQDPQFLISFYEKMQSDKGSIPDRFSAQQFSDYHSELNMSSLELGDSALYFCASSFGDRDYEQYFGPGTRLTVT.

The V and J genes are TRBV7-3 and TRBJ2-5, with 14 bases lining up with TRBD2. Germline CDR1 is SGHTA and CDR2 is FQGTGA. Trimming at V came to 5 bases and at J to 0 bases, leaving 8 bases not matched to a gene. This CDR3 has 18 residues. CDR3 region: CASSPGTSGGFYQETQYF. CDR3 bases: TGTGCCAGCAGCCCCGGGACTAGCGGGGGCTTTTACCAAGAGACCCAGTACTTC.

J is TRBJ2-3 and V is TRBV11-2; D gene unclear. V was cut by 6 bases and J by 3 bases, with 19 bases left in between. Looked up from germline, CDR1 is SGHAT and CDR2 is FQNNGV. This CDR3 is 16 amino acids long. The CDR3 region has the DNA TGTGCCAGCAGTCTCCTAGGTGGGCGGTGGACAGATACGCAGTATTTT. This gives the protein CASSLLGGRWTDTQYF.

J is TRBJ2-5 and V is TRBV14, with D maybe TRBD1 (5 bases). V lost 0 bases to trimming and J lost 6 bases, with 17 bases between them. Germline loops: CDR1 SGHDN, CDR2 FVKESK. The CDR3 spans 16 residues. CDR3 bases: TGTGCCAGCAGCCAAGATTCGCGATGGGGCGTGAAGACCCAGTACTTC. Translating it yields CASSQDSRWGVKTQYF. Filled out from reference TRBV14 and TRBJ2-5, the complete variable domain reads EAGVTQFPSHSVIEKGQTVTLRCDPISGHDNLYWYRRVMGKEIKFLLHFVKESKQDESGMPNNRFLAERTGGTYSTLKVQPAELEDSGVYFCASSQDSRWGVKTQYFGPGTRLLVL.

V gene TRBV24-1 combines with J gene TRBJ1-2; a weak D match, TRBD1 (5 bases). The CDR3 extends over 12 amino acids. Germline V gene sequence: CDR1 KGHDR, CDR2 SFDVKD. The V gene lost 8 bases and the J gene lost 4 bases, with 10 bases spanning the gap. The CDR3 nucleotides are TGTGCCACCATGGACAAACGCTATGGCTACACCTTC. Translation gives CATMDKRYGYTF.

In nucleotides, the CDR3 is TGTGCCAGCAGTGAGGGGGGGGACCCCTCCTACGAGCAGTACTTC. This codes for CASSEGGDPSYEQYF. The V call is TRBV2, the J call TRBJ2-7; 7 positions match TRBD2. This CDR3 has 15 residues. Germline V lookup: CDR1 SNHLY, CDR2 FYNNEI. Trimming at V came to 3 bases and at J to 0 bases, leaving 5 bases not matched to a gene.

The CDR3 DNA reads as TGTGCCAGCAGCCAAGTCGGGACTAGCGGGAGAGAAACCTTATACAATGAGCAGTTCTTC. It codes for CASSQVGTSGRETLYNEQFF. The chain employs TRBV14 and TRBJ2-1; TRBD2 aligns across 14 bases. J lost 4 bases, V lost 1 base, and 12 bases had no gene match. The CDR3 consists of 20 residues. CDR1 and CDR2 (germline): SGHDN, FVKESK.

This sequence joins TRBV10-3 and TRBJ2-7, with 7 bases identical to TRBD1. This CDR3 is 15 amino acids long. Looked up from germline, CDR1 is ENHRY and CDR2 is SYGVKD. The J segment lost 3 bases and the V segment lost 2 bases, leaving 7 bases of the junction unmatched. CDR3 in amino acids: CAISERRTGVYEQYF. CDR3 nucleotide sequence: TGTGCCATCAGTGAGAGAAGGACAGGAGTCTACGAGCAGTACTTC.

The chain recombines TRBV7-9 with TRBJ2-1; 8 bases are shared with TRBD1. The CDR3 has 16 amino acids. CDR1 and CDR2 from the germline V gene are SEHNR and FQNEAQ (reference sequence). V lost 4 bases and J lost 4; bases outside the gene matches: 9. Here the CDR3 reads CASSYVAGGPYNEQFF. In nucleotides, the CDR3 is TGTGCCAGCAGCTATGTAGCAGGGGGCCCATACAATGAGCAGTTCTTC.

The J gene is TRBJ2-1, the V gene TRBV9, with a tentative D call TRBD2 (5 bases). This CDR3 contains 15 residues. The germline V gene has CDR1 SGDLS and CDR2 YYNGEE. V shed 0 bases and J shed 0 bases, with 7 bases lying between them. CDR3 sequence: CASSVVTSSYNEQFF. CDR3 in DNA: TGTGCCAGCAGCGTAGTAACTAGCTCCTACAATGAGCAGTTCTTC.

CDR3 nucleotides: TGCGCCAGTGGGGGACAGGGGAGCAGCTACACCTTC. It codes for CASGGQGSSYTF. This chain uses TRBV4-1 with TRBJ1-2, with 10 bases fitting TRBD1. The germline CDR1 and CDR2 sequences are MGHRA and YSYEKL. V was clipped by 9 bases and J by 9 bases; unmatched bases: 7. This CDR3 contains 12 residues.

The chain uses TRBV12-3 or TRBV12-4 and TRBJ1-2, with 8 positions matching TRBD1. The length of the CDR3 is 13 residues. V shed 6 bases and J 3 bases; nucleotides not matched to a gene: 3. DNA for the CDR3: TGTGCCAGCAGACCGGACAGGGACTATGGCTACACCTTC. Translation gives CASRPDRDYGYTF.

This chain links TRBV11-3 with TRBJ1-1; D unresolved. V was trimmed by 8 bases and J by 7 bases, leaving 11 bases between them. Germline CDR1 SGHNT, CDR2 YENEEA. The CDR3 runs 11 residues. CDR3 in amino acids: CASSRESEAFF. The CDR3 coding sequence is TGTGCCAGCTCAAGGGAAAGTGAAGCTTTCTTT. The variable domain in full, completed from reference TRBV11-3 and TRBJ1-1, reads EAGVVQSPRYKIIEKKQPVAFWCNPISGHNTLYWYLQNLGQGPELLIRYENEEAVDDSQLPKDRFSAERLKGVDSTLKIQPAELGDSAVYLCASSRESEAFFGQGTRLTVV.

The rearrangement joins TRBV18 to TRBJ2-7, with TRBD2 matching 15 bases. The length of the CDR3 is 17 residues. The junction had 5 bases not matched to a gene; V was cut back by 3 bases and J by 2 bases. Germline CDR1 and CDR2: KGHSH and LQKENI. The CDR3 region has the DNA TGTGCCAGCTCACCGGGGACTAGCGGGAGGACCCCCTACGAGCAGTACTTC. As protein: CASSPGTSGRTPYEQYF.

The chain recombines TRBV11-2 with TRBJ1-1, with 8 bases that match TRBD1. Per the germline V gene, CDR1 is SGHAT and CDR2 is FQNNGV. The CDR3 spans 13 residues. V shed 4 bases, J shed 3 bases, and the junction held 1 base outside the gene matches. The CDR3 DNA is TGTGCCAGCAGCTCACAGGGGGACACTGAAGCTTTCTTT. This codes for CASSSQGDTEAFF.

Only one count was recorded for this clone. The DNA for the CDR3 is TGTGCCAGCAGCTTACCCGAGCCCTATGGCTACACCTTC. Amino acids: CASSLPEPYGYTF. The chain employs TRBV7-9 and TRBJ1-2; unclear D gene. CDR3 size: 13 residues. Germline V gives CDR1 SEHNR, CDR2 FQNEAQ (reference sequence). V dropped 2 bases and J dropped 4 bases, with 8 bases sitting between them.

This CDR3 reads CASSPIQGPGNTIYF. DNA of the CDR3: TGTGCCAGCAGCCCGATACAGGGTCCTGGAAACACCATATATTTT. The V call is TRBV14, the J call TRBJ1-3; tentative D call: TRBD1 (6 bases). The CDR3 spans 15 residues. Between the trimmed V and J ends, which lost 4 bases and 2 bases, there was a span of 12 bases. Germline CDR1 SGHDN, CDR2 FVKESK.

This clone has just one count. The chain employs TRBV4-1 and TRBJ2-7; a weak D match, TRBD2 (6 bases). Trimming left V 4 bases short and J 1 base short, with 14 bases between. Germline V lookup: CDR1 MGHRA, CDR2 YSYEKL. This CDR3 is 15 amino acids long. In DNA, the CDR3 is TGCGCCAGCAGCCTCCTGGGTGGGACTTCCTACGAGCAGTACTTC. It encodes CASSLLGGTSYEQYF.

This clone was observed once. The gene calls are TRBV18 and TRBJ2-3; D not certain. From germline, CDR1 is KGHSH and CDR2 LQKENI. Trimming pared 0 bases from V and 6 bases from J, leaving 7 bases between. The CDR3 length is 13 residues. Here the CDR3 reads CASSPPPGDTQYF. The CDR3 region has the DNA TGTGCCAGCTCACCACCCCCGGGCGATACGCAGTATTTT.

The chain joins TRBV6-5 to TRBJ2-7; TRBD2 matches 7 bases. This CDR3 comprises 14 residues. Germline CDR1 is MNHEY and CDR2 is SVGAGI. With 6 bases clipped from V and 6 bases from J, the junction kept 11 bases outside the gene matches. The DNA for the CDR3 is TGTGCCAGCAGAAAGGGAAGCGGGACGGGCGAGCAGTACTTC. Protein product: CASRKGSGTGEQYF.

This chain connects TRBV11-2 to TRBJ1-1; no clear D gene. Trimming took 4 bases from V and 7 from J, leaving 16 bases between them. CDR1 and CDR2 (germline): SGHAT, FQNNGV. The CDR3 contains 14 residues. The CDR3 DNA follows: TGTGCCAGCAGCTGGGCCCCTGAACTATATGAAGCTTTCTTT. Encoded protein: CASSWAPELYEAFF.

This chain uses TRBV19 with TRBJ1-5; D is unresolved. The germline gives CDR1 LNHDA, CDR2 SQIVND (reference sequence). The CDR3 consists of 12 residues. Trimming cost V 3 bases and J 4 bases, with 4 bases left between them. CDR3 sequence reads: CASSMGNQPQHF. The CDR3 DNA sequence: TGTGCCAGTAGTATGGGAAATCAGCCCCAGCATTTT.